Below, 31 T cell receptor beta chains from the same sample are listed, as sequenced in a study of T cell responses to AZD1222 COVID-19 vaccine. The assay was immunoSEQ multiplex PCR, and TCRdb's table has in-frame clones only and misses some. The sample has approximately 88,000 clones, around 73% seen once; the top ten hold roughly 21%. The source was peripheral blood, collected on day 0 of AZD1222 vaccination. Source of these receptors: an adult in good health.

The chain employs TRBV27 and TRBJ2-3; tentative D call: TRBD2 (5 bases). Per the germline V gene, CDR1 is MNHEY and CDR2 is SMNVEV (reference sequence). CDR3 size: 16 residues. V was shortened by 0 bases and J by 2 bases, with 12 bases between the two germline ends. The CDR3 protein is CASSLSQRRPTDTQYF. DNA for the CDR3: TGTGCCAGCAGTTTATCCCAGCGGAGACCCACAGATACGCAGTATTTT.

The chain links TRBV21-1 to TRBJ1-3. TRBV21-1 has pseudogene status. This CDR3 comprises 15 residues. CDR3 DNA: TGTGCCAGCAGCAACCGACCGAGCTCTGGAAACACCATATATTTT. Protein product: CASSNRPSSGNTIYF.

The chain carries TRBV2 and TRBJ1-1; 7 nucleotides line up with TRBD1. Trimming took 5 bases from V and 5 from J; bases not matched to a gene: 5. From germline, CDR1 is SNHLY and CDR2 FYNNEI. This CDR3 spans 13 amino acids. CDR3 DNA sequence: TGTGCCAGCAGTACAGGGGCGGGAACTGAAGCTTTCTTT. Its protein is CASSTGAGTEAFF.

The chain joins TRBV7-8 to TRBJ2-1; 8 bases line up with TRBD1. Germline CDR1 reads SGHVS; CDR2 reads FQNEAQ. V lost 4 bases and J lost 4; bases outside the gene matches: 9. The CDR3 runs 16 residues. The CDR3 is CASSYQGAVEYNEQFF. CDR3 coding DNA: TGTGCCAGCAGCTACCAGGGGGCAGTGGAATACAATGAGCAGTTCTTC.

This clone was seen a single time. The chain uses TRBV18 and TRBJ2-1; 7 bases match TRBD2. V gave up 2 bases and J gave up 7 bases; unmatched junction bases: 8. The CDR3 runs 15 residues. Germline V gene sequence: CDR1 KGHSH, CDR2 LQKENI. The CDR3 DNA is TGTGCCAGCTCACCAGTGGGCGGGAGCGGGAATGAGCAGTTCTTC. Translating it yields CASSPVGGSGNEQFF.

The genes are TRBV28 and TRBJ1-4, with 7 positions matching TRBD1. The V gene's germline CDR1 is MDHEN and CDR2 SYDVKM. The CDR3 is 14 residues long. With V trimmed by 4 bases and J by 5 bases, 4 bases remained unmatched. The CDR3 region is CASSSRDRNEKLFF. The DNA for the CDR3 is TGTGCCAGCAGTTCCCGGGACAGAAATGAAAAACTGTTTTTT.

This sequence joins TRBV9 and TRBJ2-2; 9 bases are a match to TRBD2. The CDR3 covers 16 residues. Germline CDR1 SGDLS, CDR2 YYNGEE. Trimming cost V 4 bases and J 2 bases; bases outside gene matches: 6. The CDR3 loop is CASSPRLAANTGELFF. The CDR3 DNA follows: TGTGCCAGCAGCCCAAGACTAGCGGCTAACACCGGGGAGCTGTTTTTT.

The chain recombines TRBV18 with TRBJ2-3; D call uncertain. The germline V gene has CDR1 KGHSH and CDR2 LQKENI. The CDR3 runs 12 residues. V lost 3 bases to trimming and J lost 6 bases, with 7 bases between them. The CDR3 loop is CASSPRPDTQYF. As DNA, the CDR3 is TGTGCCAGCTCACCTAGACCGGATACGCAGTATTTT.

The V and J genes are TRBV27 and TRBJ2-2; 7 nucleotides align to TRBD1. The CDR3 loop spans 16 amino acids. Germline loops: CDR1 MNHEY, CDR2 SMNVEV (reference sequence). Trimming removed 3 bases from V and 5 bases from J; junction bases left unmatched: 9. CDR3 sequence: CASSFRDRDGTGELFF. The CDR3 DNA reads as TGTGCCAGCAGTTTCCGTGACAGGGATGGAACCGGGGAGCTGTTTTTT.

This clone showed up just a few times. CDR3 protein: CASSSYAGLNYGYTF. The CDR3 DNA reads as TGTGCCAGCAGCTCCTATGCGGGGCTTAACTATGGCTACACCTTC. The V call is TRBV7-9, the J call TRBJ1-2; tentatively, D is TRBD1 (5 bases). Germline CDR1 SEHNR, CDR2 FQNEAQ (reference sequence). CDR3 size: 15 residues. V lost 4 bases to trimming and J lost 1 base, with 13 bases between them.

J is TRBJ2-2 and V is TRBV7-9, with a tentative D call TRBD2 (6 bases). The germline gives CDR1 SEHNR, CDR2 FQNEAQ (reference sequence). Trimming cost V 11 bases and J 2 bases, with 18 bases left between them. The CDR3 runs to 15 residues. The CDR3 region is CAPHYGSSNTGELFF. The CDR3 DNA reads TGTGCCCCCCATTACGGGAGCTCTAACACCGGGGAGCTGTTTTTT.

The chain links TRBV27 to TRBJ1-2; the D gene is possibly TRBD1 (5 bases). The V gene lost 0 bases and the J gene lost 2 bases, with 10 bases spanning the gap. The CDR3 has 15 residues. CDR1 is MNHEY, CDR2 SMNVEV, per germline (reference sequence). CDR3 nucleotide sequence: TGTGCCAGCAGTTTATCAGGGCCAGGGAACTATGGCTACACCTTC. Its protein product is CASSLSGPGNYGYTF.

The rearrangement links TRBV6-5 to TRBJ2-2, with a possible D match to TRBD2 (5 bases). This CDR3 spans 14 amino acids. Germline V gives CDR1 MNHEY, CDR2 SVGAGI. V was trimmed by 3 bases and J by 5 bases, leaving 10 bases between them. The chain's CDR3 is CASSYSSGTGELFF. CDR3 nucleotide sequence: TGTGCCAGCAGTTATTCCTCGGGGACCGGGGAGCTGTTTTTT.

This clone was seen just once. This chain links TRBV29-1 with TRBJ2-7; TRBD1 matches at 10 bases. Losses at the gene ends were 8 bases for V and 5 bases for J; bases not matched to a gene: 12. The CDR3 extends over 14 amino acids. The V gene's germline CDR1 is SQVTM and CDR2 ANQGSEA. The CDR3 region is CSFRPGTGANEQYF. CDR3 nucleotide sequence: TGCAGCTTTCGCCCCGGGACAGGGGCCAACGAGCAGTACTTC.

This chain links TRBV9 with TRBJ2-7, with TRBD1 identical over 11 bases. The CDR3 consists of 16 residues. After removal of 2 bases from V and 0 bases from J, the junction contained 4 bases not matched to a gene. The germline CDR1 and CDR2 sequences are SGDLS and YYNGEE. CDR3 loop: CASSVTGTGGSYEQYF. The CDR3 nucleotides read TGTGCCAGCAGCGTTACGGGGACAGGGGGCTCCTACGAGCAGTACTTC. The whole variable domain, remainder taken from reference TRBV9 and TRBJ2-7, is DSGVTQTPKHLITATGQRVTLRCSPRSGDLSVYWYQQSLDQGLQFLIQYYNGEERAKGNILERFSAQQFPDLHSELNLSSLELGDSALYFCASSVTGTGGSYEQYFGPGTRLTVT.

The CDR3 sequence: CASSFYTGELFF. CDR3 in DNA: TGTGCCAGCAGCTTTTACACCGGGGAGCTGTTTTTT. The chain employs TRBV7-2 and TRBJ2-2; D not resolved. The CDR3 contains 12 residues. V was cut by 3 bases and J by 3 bases, with 2 bases left in between. CDR1 and CDR2 (germline): SGHTA, FQGNSA.

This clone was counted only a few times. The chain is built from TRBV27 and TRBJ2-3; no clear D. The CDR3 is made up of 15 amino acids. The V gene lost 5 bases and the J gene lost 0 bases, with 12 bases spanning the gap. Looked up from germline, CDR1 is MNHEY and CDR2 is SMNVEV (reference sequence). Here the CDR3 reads CASSTFGASTDTQYF. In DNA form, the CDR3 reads TGTGCCAGCAGTACCTTTGGCGCTAGCACAGATACGCAGTATTTT.

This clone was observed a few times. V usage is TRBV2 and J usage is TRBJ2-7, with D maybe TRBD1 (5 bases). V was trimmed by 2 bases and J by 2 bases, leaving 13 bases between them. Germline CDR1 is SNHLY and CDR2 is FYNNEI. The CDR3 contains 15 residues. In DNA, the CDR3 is TGTGCCAGCAGTGAAAGGTCTTCAGGGACCTACGAGCAGTACTTC. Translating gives CASSERSSGTYEQYF.

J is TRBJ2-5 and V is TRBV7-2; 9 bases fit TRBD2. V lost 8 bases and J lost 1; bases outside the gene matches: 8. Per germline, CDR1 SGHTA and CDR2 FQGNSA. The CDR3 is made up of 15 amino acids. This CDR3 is CASRGLAGTQETQYF. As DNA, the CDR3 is TGTGCCAGCCGGGGGCTAGCGGGGACCCAAGAGACCCAGTACTTC.

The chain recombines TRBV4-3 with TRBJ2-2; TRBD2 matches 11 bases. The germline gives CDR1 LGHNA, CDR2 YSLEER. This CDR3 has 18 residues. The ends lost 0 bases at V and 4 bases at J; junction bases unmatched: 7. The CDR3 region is CASSQDLALAGATGELFF. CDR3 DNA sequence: TGCGCCAGCAGCCAAGATCTAGCACTAGCGGGAGCCACCGGGGAGCTGTTTTTT.

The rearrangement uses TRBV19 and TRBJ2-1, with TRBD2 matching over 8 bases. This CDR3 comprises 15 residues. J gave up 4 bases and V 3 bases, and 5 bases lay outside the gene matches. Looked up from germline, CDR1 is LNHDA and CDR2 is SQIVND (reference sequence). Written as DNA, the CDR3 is TGTGCCAGTAGTATGGTTCCTAGCGGGTACAATGAGCAGTTCTTC. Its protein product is CASSMVPSGYNEQFF. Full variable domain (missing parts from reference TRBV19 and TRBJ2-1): DGGITQSPKYLFRKEGQNVTLSCEQNLNHDAMYWYRQDPGQGLRLIYYSQIVNDFQKGDIAEGYSVSREKKESFPLTVTSAQKNPTAFYLCASSMVPSGYNEQFFGPGTRLTVL.

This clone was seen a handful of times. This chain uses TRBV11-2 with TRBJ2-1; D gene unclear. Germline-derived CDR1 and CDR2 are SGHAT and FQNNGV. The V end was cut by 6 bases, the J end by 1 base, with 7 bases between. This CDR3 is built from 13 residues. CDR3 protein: CASRVISYNEQFF. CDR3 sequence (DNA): TGTGCCAGCAGGGTAATTTCCTACAATGAGCAGTTCTTC.

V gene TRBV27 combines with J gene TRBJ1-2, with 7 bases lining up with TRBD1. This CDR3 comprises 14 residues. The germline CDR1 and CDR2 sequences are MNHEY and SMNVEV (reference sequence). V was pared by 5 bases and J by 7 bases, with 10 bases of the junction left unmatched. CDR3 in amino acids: CASSTLTGRIGYTF. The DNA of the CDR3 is TGTGCCAGCAGTACCCTGACAGGGAGGATTGGCTACACCTTC.

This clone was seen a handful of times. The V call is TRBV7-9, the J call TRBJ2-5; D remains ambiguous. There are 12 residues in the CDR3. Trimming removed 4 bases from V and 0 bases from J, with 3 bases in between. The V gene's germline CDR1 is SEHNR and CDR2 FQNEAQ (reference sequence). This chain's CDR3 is CASSWYQETQYF. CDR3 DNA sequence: TGTGCCAGCAGCTGGTACCAAGAGACCCAGTACTTC. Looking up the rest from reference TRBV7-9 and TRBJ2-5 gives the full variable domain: DTGVSQNPRHKITKRGQNVTFRCDPISEHNRLYWYRQTLGQGPEFLTYFQNEAQLEKSRLLSDRFSAERPKGSFSTLEIQRTEQGDSAMYLCASSWYQETQYFGPGTRLLVL.

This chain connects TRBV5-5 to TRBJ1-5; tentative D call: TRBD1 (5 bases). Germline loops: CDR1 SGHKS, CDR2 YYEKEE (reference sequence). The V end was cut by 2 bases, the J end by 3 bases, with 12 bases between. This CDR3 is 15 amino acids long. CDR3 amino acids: CASSLVGASNQPQHF. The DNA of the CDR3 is TGTGCCAGCAGCTTAGTAGGGGCATCCAATCAGCCCCAGCATTTT.

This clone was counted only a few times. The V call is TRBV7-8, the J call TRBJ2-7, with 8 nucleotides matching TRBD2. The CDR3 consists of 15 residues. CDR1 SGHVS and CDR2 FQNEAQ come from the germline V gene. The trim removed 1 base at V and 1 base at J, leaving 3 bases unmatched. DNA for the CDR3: TGTGCCAGCAGCTTAGAGGGGACTAGATCCTACGAGCAGTACTTC. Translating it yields CASSLEGTRSYEQYF.

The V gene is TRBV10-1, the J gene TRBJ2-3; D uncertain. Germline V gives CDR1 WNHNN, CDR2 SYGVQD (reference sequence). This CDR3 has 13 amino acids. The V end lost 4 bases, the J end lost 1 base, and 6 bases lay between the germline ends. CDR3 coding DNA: TGCGCCAGCAGTGCCCGCGGCACAGATACGCAGTATTTT. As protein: CASSARGTDTQYF.

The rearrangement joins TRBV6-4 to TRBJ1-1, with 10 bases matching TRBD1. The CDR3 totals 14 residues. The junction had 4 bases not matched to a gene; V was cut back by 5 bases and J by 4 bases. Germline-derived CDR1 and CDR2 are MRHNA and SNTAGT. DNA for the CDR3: TGTGCCAGCAGTCCGGGACAGGGGTTCACTGAAGCTTTCTTT. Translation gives CASSPGQGFTEAFF.

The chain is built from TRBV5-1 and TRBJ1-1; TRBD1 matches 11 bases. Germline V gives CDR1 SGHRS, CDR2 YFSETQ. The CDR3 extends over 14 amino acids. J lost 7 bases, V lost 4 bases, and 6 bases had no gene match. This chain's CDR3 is CASSTGQGAHEAFF. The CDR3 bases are TGCGCCAGCAGCACAGGACAGGGGGCCCATGAAGCTTTCTTT.

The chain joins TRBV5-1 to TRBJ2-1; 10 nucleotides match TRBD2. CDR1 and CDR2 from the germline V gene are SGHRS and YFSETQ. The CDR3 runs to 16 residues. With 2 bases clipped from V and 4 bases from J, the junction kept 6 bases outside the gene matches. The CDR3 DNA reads TGCGCCAGCAGCTTCCTCGGGACTAGCGCTTACAATGAGCAGTTCTTC. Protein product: CASSFLGTSAYNEQFF.

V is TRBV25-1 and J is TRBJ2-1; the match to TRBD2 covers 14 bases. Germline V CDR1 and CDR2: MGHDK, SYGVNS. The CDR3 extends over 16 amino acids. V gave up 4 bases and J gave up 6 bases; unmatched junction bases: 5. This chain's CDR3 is CASSGRLAGGLNEQFF. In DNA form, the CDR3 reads TGTGCCAGCAGTGGGCGACTAGCGGGAGGGCTCAATGAGCAGTTCTTC.